A single sample gave rise to the 30 T cell receptor beta chains below, sequenced in a study of beta chain features in type 1 diabetes. Since all of the isolated RNA was reverse transcribed, expressed TCRB transcripts were what got sequenced. Using immunoSEQ multiplex PCR, the repertoire was profiled, and TCRdb retains in-frame clones only, with some absent. In the table there are about 320,000 clones, around 13% of which are singletons. Sequencing was performed on central memory CD4+ T cells from blood. Receptors originate from a man aged 30 to 45 in good health.

The V call is TRBV11-3, the J call TRBJ2-3; 7 positions agree with TRBD2. V lost 5 bases, J lost 0 bases, and 2 bases stayed unmatched. The CDR3 spans 14 residues. Per the germline V gene, CDR1 is SGHNT and CDR2 is YENEEA. CDR3 coding DNA: TGTGCCAGCAGCCCGGGACTAAGCACAGATACGCAGTATTTT. Amino acid sequence: CASSPGLSTDTQYF.

The chain has TRBV6-5 and TRBJ2-1, with a tentative D call TRBD2 (5 bases). Germline assignment: CDR1 MNHEY and CDR2 SVGAGI. Deletions cut 7 bases from V and 6 bases from J, with 19 bases between. This CDR3 has 15 amino acids. The CDR3 bases are TGTGCCAGCATCCCTCCGGGAAGAGGGTCCAATGAGCAGTTCTTC. It codes for CASIPPGRGSNEQFF.

This clone has just a few counts. The V and J genes are TRBV5-1 and TRBJ2-5; D possibly corresponds to TRBD1 (7 bases). The CDR3 has 14 residues. CDR1 is SGHRS and CDR2 is YFSETQ in the germline V gene. The V and J ends lost 7 bases and 1 base respectively, with 14 bases between them. The CDR3 sequence is CASAGGTAQETQYF. The CDR3 nucleotides read TGCGCCAGCGCGGGCGGGACAGCCCAAGAGACCCAGTACTTC.

This chain links TRBV9 with TRBJ1-6; no clear D. From germline, CDR1 is SGDLS and CDR2 YYNGEE. This CDR3 region has 13 residues. The V and J ends lost 2 bases and 10 bases respectively, with 10 bases between them. This chain's CDR3 is CASSVTESSPLHF. CDR3 DNA: TGTGCCAGCAGCGTGACCGAGTCCTCACCCCTCCACTTT.

This clone was counted between two and nine times. The chain has TRBV7-2 and TRBJ2-3; no clear D. V was cut by 8 bases and J by 2 bases, with 5 bases left in between. The CDR3 length is 11 residues. The germline V gene has CDR1 SGHTA and CDR2 FQGNSA. The CDR3 DNA reads as TGTGCCAGCGGCGTCACAGATACGCAGTATTTT. It is translated as CASGVTDTQYF.

This clone was seen only a few times. J is TRBJ2-7 and V is TRBV5-6; TRBD2 agrees at 8 bases. CDR1 and CDR2 (germline): SGHDT, YYEEEE. The length of the CDR3 is 14 residues. Trimming removed 2 bases from V and 3 bases from J; junction bases left unmatched: 4. The CDR3 here is CASSLGLARYEQYF. The DNA of the CDR3 is TGTGCCAGCAGCTTAGGACTAGCTCGCTACGAGCAGTACTTC. The full variable domain, its missing parts supplied by reference TRBV5-6 and TRBJ2-7, is DAGVTQSPTHLIKTRGQQVTLRCSPKSGHDTVSWYQQALGQGPQFIFQYYEEEERQRGNFPDRFSGHQFPNYSSELNVNALLLGDSALYLCASSLGLARYEQYFGPGTRLTVT.

The genes are TRBV19 and TRBJ2-1; D not certain. The ends were cut back, 5 bases at V and 0 bases at J, with 11 bases in the middle. This CDR3 is 15 amino acids long. The germline V gene has CDR1 LNHDA and CDR2 SQIVND (reference sequence). The CDR3 bases are TGTGCCAGTAGTCCGACGATAAGCTCCTACAATGAGCAGTTCTTC. Its protein is CASSPTISSYNEQFF.

This clone has more than one count but fewer than ten. The chain links TRBV27 to TRBJ1-1; D unresolved. Germline CDR1 MNHEY, CDR2 SMNVEV (reference sequence). The V end was cut by 8 bases, the J end by 0 bases, with 10 bases between. This CDR3 contains 13 residues. DNA for the CDR3: TGTGCCAGCTCGTACGAAATGAACACTGAAGCTTTCTTT. This codes for CASSYEMNTEAFF.

J is TRBJ1-5 and V is TRBV18, with 8 bases fitting TRBD1. V shed 4 bases and J 4 bases; nucleotides not matched to a gene: 6. CDR3 length: 15 residues. Germline CDR1 reads KGHSH; CDR2 reads LQKENI. CDR3 in DNA: TGTGCCAGCTCACTTGGGACAGGACCGAATCAGCCCCAGCATTTT. Translating it yields CASSLGTGPNQPQHF.

The gene calls are TRBV6-5 and TRBJ2-3; possibly TRBD2 for D (5 bases). V lost 2 bases, J lost 2 bases, and 11 bases lay in between. Germline lookup yields CDR1 MNHEY and CDR2 SVGAGI. The CDR3 totals 15 residues. The DNA of the CDR3 is TGTGCCAGCAGTTACCGCCGGGGAAACACAGATACGCAGTATTTT. This sequence encodes CASSYRRGNTDTQYF.

The rearrangement links TRBV5-1 to TRBJ2-3; D call uncertain. Trimming removed 5 bases from V and 0 bases from J, with 13 bases in between. The CDR3 runs to 15 residues. Germline CDR1 and CDR2: SGHRS and YFSETQ. The CDR3 region is CASSGRTGSTDTQYF. CDR3 bases: TGCGCCAGCAGTGGCAGAACTGGTAGCACAGATACGCAGTATTTT. Looking up the rest from reference TRBV5-1 and TRBJ2-3 gives the full variable domain: KAGVTQTPRYLIKTRGQQVTLSCSPISGHRSVSWYQQTPGQGLQFLFEYFSETQRNKGNFPGRFSGRQFSNSRSEMNVSTLELGDSALYLCASSGRTGSTDTQYFGPGTRLTVL.

The chain carries TRBV20-1 and TRBJ1-1; TRBD1 matches 10 bases. V lost 6 bases to trimming and J lost 11 bases; unmatched junction nucleotides: 6. Germline V gene data show CDR1 as DFQATT and CDR2 as SNEGSKA (reference sequence). CDR3 length: 11 amino acids. CDR3 protein: CSARQGAGAFF. The CDR3 coding sequence is TGCAGTGCCAGACAGGGGGCTGGGGCTTTCTTT.

The rearrangement joins TRBV4-2 to TRBJ2-5; D possibly matches TRBD1 or TRBD2 (5 bases each). Deletions cut 0 bases from V and 5 bases from J, with 16 bases between. The CDR3 loop spans 16 amino acids. Germline V gene lookup returns CDR1 LGHNA and CDR2 YNFKEQ. CDR3 in DNA: TGTGCCAGCAGCCAAGATAGAGCCTCGAGGGGCGAGACCCAGTACTTC. It yields the protein CASSQDRASRGETQYF.

In this sample, this clone turned up a few times. The J gene is TRBJ2-7, the V gene TRBV5-1, with unresolved D. Germline V gene data show CDR1 as SGHRS and CDR2 as YFSETQ. The CDR3 runs 14 residues. V shed 5 bases and J shed 0 bases, with 12 bases lying between them. This CDR3 is CASRASASSYEQYF. CDR3 nucleotides: TGCGCCAGCAGGGCCTCAGCCTCCTCCTACGAGCAGTACTTC.

The chain combines TRBV11-2 with TRBJ1-2; no clear D gene. The CDR3 spans 14 residues. CDR1 and CDR2 from the germline V gene are SGHAT and FQNNGV. V was shortened by 0 bases and J by 4 bases, with 9 bases between the two germline ends. This chain's CDR3 is CASSLERALYGYTF. DNA for the CDR3: TGTGCCAGCAGCTTAGAGAGGGCCCTCTATGGCTACACCTTC.

Ten or more counts support this clone. The rearrangement links TRBV5-5 to TRBJ2-7, with D possibly being TRBD1 (6 bases). Germline CDR1 is SGHKS and CDR2 is YYEKEE (reference sequence). V was cut by 4 bases and J by 3 bases, with 20 bases left in between. The CDR3 loop spans 16 amino acids. DNA for the CDR3: TGTGCCAGCAGCCCCGGGCCAGGGGCGACTTTCTACGAGCAGTACGTC. Encoded protein: CASSPGPGATFYEQYV.

At least ten counts were recorded for this clone. V usage is TRBV23-1 and J usage is TRBJ2-5; D uncertain. TRBV23-1 is designated an ORF whose function remains uncertain. The CDR3 consists of 12 residues. The ends were cut back, 6 bases at V and 1 base at J, with 6 bases in the middle. CDR3: CASRGCQETQYF. The CDR3 bases are TGCGCCAGCAGGGGATGCCAAGAGACCCAGTACTTC.

Only a few counts were recorded for this clone. The chain links TRBV29-1 to TRBJ1-1; D remains ambiguous. Trimming took 4 bases from V and 1 from J, leaving 13 bases between them. This CDR3 region has 14 residues. CDR1 is SQVTM and CDR2 is ANQGSEA in the germline V gene. DNA for the CDR3: TGCAGCGTTGTCCTAAATGGACGGAACACTGAAGCTTTCTTT. Translation: CSVVLNGRNTEAFF.

This clone has at least ten counts. The chain joins TRBV5-1 to TRBJ1-6; possible D gene TRBD1, 6 bases. The CDR3 length is 14 residues. Germline CDR1 reads SGHRS; CDR2 reads YFSETQ. V lost 5 bases and J lost 8, with 14 bases in between. The CDR3 coding sequence is TGCGCCAGCAGACAGGGTGGAGCAGATTCACCCCTCCACTTT. Its translation is CASRQGGADSPLHF.

This clone was counted between two and nine times. The genes are TRBV12-5 and TRBJ1-2; 8 nucleotides agree with TRBD1. The V and J ends lost 1 base and 4 bases, in that order; junction bases with no gene match: 5. Per germline, CDR1 LGHNT and CDR2 FRNRAP. CDR3 length equals 15 residues. CDR3 DNA sequence: TGTGCTAGTGGTTTGGGAACCGGGACAGGCTATGGCTACACCTTC. Protein product: CASGLGTGTGYGYTF.

The chain employs TRBV6-1 and TRBJ2-5, with D perhaps TRBD1 (5 bases). The CDR3 has 12 amino acids. Germline loops: CDR1 MNHNS, CDR2 SASEGT. V was pared by 10 bases and J by 5 bases, with 14 bases between. The CDR3 is CAIREDKETQYF. CDR3 bases: TGTGCCATCAGGGAAGACAAGGAGACCCAGTACTTC.

This clone was detected only a few times. V usage is TRBV30 and J usage is TRBJ1-1; no firm D call. The germline V and J ends were trimmed by 0 bases and 0 bases, with 5 bases remaining between them. The CDR3 is 13 residues long. Germline V gives CDR1 GTSNPN, CDR2 SVGIG (reference sequence). CDR3 sequence: CAWSVPMNTEAFF. DNA of the CDR3: TGTGCCTGGAGTGTACCCATGAACACTGAAGCTTTCTTT.

The DNA for the CDR3 is TGTGCCATCAGTGGGGACAGGGAAAGCTCCTACGAGCAGTACGTC. Residues: CAISGDRESSYEQYV. The rearrangement joins TRBV6-5 to TRBJ2-7; 9 nucleotides agree with TRBD1. The CDR3 totals 15 residues. Germline V gene data show CDR1 as MNHEY and CDR2 as SVGAGI.

There are a few counts of this clone. The V call is TRBV30, the J call TRBJ1-4, with a tentative D call TRBD1 (5 bases). Germline CDR1 reads GTSNPN; CDR2 reads SVGIG (reference sequence). The CDR3 loop spans 16 amino acids. The V and J ends lost 0 bases and 0 bases respectively, with 11 bases between them. This chain's CDR3 is CAWSVWGLATNEKLFF. CDR3 coding DNA: TGTGCCTGGAGTGTATGGGGACTTGCAACTAATGAAAAACTGTTTTTT.

In this sample, this clone turned up a few times. In the same sample, other DNA sequences code for this CDR3. V usage is TRBV14 and J usage is TRBJ1-4; D call uncertain. CDR1 is SGHDN and CDR2 is FVKESK in the germline V gene. Trimming took off 4 bases at V and 0 bases at J, with 6 bases between the two ends. The CDR3 is 14 amino acids. CDR3 bases: TGTGCCAGCAGCCCTCGGGCAACTAATGAAAAACTGTTTTTT. It encodes CASSPRATNEKLFF.

The chain uses TRBV7-8 and TRBJ2-1; D may be TRBD1 (6 bases). Trimming shortened V by 0 bases and J by 1 base, and 7 bases separated the two germline ends. The CDR3 loop spans 15 amino acids. Looked up from germline, CDR1 is SGHVS and CDR2 is FQNEAQ. The CDR3 sequence is CASSLATGSYNEQFF. The CDR3 DNA is TGTGCCAGCAGCTTAGCGACAGGTTCCTACAATGAGCAGTTCTTC.

This clone was seen a few times. This chain joins TRBV6-5 and TRBJ1-2, with TRBD1 identical over 9 bases. V shed 7 bases, J shed 7 bases, and the junction held 13 bases outside the gene matches. Germline assignment: CDR1 MNHEY and CDR2 SVGAGI. The CDR3 consists of 15 residues. CDR3 amino acids: CASTENPGQGRGYTF. The CDR3 DNA sequence: TGTGCCAGCACAGAGAATCCGGGACAGGGACGTGGCTACACCTTC.

This clone was seen only a few times. The CDR3 sequence: CASSPEGGTETQYF. CDR3 coding DNA: TGTGCCAGCAGCCCAGAAGGGGGGACGGAGACCCAGTACTTC. This chain joins TRBV7-2 and TRBJ2-5, with D perhaps given as TRBD1 or TRBD2 (6 bases each). The germline CDR1 and CDR2 sequences are SGHTA and FQGNSA. Between the trimmed V and J ends, which lost 5 bases and 5 bases, there was a span of 15 bases. This CDR3 is built from 14 residues. Full variable domain (rest looked up from reference TRBV7-2 and TRBJ2-5): GAGVSQSPSNKVTEKGKDVELRCDPISGHTALYWYRQSLGQGLEFLIYFQGNSAPDKSGLPSDRFSAERTGGSVSTLTIQRTQQEDSAVYLCASSPEGGTETQYFGPGTRLLVL.

This clone has just a few counts. The chain combines TRBV4-1 with TRBJ2-4; D is perhaps TRBD1 (6 bases). This CDR3 comprises 17 residues. V was clipped by 7 bases and J by 0 bases, with 19 bases between them. Germline loops: CDR1 MGHRA, CDR2 YSYEKL. The CDR3 here is CASTEGVTGLAKNIQYF. Here the CDR3 DNA reads TGCGCCAGCACCGAGGGGGTAACAGGGCTAGCCAAAAACATTCAGTACTTC.

This clone has only a few counts. The rearrangement links TRBV5-1 to TRBJ2-1, with D perhaps TRBD1 or TRBD2 (5 bases each). The CDR3 loop spans 16 amino acids. Germline CDR1 is SGHRS and CDR2 is YFSETQ. Trimming removed 5 bases from V and 0 bases from J, with 15 bases in between. CDR3 sequence (DNA): TGCGCCAGCAGGCCGACCACAGGACTCTCCTACAATGAGCAGTTCTTC. Its protein product is CASRPTTGLSYNEQFF.